Each of the 6 T cell receptor beta chains below was sequenced from the same sample in a study of T cell responses to AZD1222 COVID-19 vaccine. Profiled with immunoSEQ multiplex PCR; TCRdb holds only in-frame clones, not every one. This table has 120,000 or so clones, about 85% appearing once. The specimen comprised peripheral blood, sampled on day 0 of AZD1222 vaccination. All receptors come from an adult in good health.

The rearrangement joins TRBV27 to TRBJ2-7; 7 positions agree with TRBD1. CDR3 length: 16 residues. The V and J ends lost 6 bases and 2 bases, in that order; junction bases with no gene match: 13. The germline gives CDR1 MNHEY, CDR2 SMNVEV (reference sequence). CDR3 in amino acids: CASSPAPTGSTYEQYF. The CDR3 coding sequence is TGTGCCAGCAGCCCCGCCCCGACAGGGTCGACCTACGAGCAGTACTTC.

The chain combines TRBV4-2 with TRBJ2-7; no clear D. The J call may be in error: the DNA end matches TRBJ2-5 better. Germline CDR1 LGHNA, CDR2 YNFKEQ. The CDR3 sequence is 14 residues long. For the CDR3, the DNA is TGTGCCAGCAGCCAAGACGGGCGTGCAGAGACCCAGTACTTC. It is translated as CASSQDGRAETQYF.

The V and J genes are TRBV10-3 and TRBJ2-7, with a possible D match to TRBD1 (6 bases). This CDR3 is built from 14 residues. Germline V CDR1 and CDR2: ENHRY, SYGVKD. V lost 0 bases and J lost 6, with 12 bases in between. The CDR3 DNA reads as TGTGCCATCAGTGAGTCGACAGGTCGAGGCGAGCAGTACTTC. Its protein is CAISESTGRGEQYF.

The chain recombines TRBV10-3 with TRBJ2-7; D not resolved. The CDR3 totals 13 residues. Germline V gene lookup returns CDR1 ENHRY and CDR2 SYGVKD. The V end was cut by 9 bases, the J end by 3 bases, with 15 bases between. The CDR3 protein is CAITMQENYEQYF. In nucleotides, the CDR3 is TGTGCCATTACGATGCAGGAGAACTACGAGCAGTACTTC.

The chain uses TRBV4-1 and TRBJ2-7; tentatively, D is TRBD2 (7 bases). Germline V gives CDR1 MGHRA, CDR2 YSYEKL. V was cut by 6 bases and J by 3 bases, with 21 bases left in between. CDR3 length: 16 amino acids. For the CDR3, the DNA is TGCGCCAGCAGTCGGGGGGCGGGGGCCGTTTTCTACGAGCAGTACTTC. Translation gives CASSRGAGAVFYEQYF.

V gene TRBV24-1 combines with J gene TRBJ2-3; no definite D call. This CDR3 is 13 amino acids long. The V gene lost 4 bases and the J gene lost 6 bases, with 10 bases spanning the gap. CDR1 KGHDR and CDR2 SFDVKD come from the germline V gene. CDR3 loop: CATSELMRDTQYF. CDR3 sequence (DNA): TGTGCCACCAGTGAACTTATGAGGGATACGCAGTATTTT.